This TCR beta chain emerged from a study of identical twins. This clonotype has ten or more counts. What it binds is unknown. Study-wide results and caveats: Excess sharing between twins was weaker in beta out-of-frame sequences.

One entry per CDR3 protein results from TCRdb running MiXCR on the 5' RACE reads. The repertoire holds 300,000 to 350,000 distinct CDR3 sequences, 12% seen once, with 7.2% in the top ten. Germline-derived CDR1 and CDR2 are SQVTM and ANQGSEA. Between the trimmed V and J ends, which lost 5 bases and 7 bases, there was a span of 18 bases. The CDR3 spans 14 residues. The same data also went into a second study, on yellow fever vaccine responses in identical twins.

The chain is built from TRBV29-1 and TRBJ2-1; a weak D match, TRBD1 (6 bases). What was sequenced was CD8+ T cells sorted from blood. This clonotype originated in a young woman in good health. CDR3 coding DNA: TGCAGCGTTATTGCGACAGGCACCCGGAATGAGCAGTTCTTC. This sequence encodes CSVIATGTRNEQFF.